These T cell receptor beta chains were read from a single sample in a study of T-cell reconstitution after alpha-beta-depleted transplantation in children. TCRdb fed the PCR reads into MiXCR, producing one record per CDR3 protein. The repertoire holds approximately 590,000 distinct CDR3 sequences, with approximately 10% as singletons. The specimen was PBMCs from the stem cell graft donor, collected from the stem cell graft. Receptors were obtained from a human donor who donated a stem cell graft to a child with acute myeloid leukemia. The CDR3 runs from the conserved cysteine through the conserved F or W. The D gene is left open where the match is weak. The size entry is marked missing in some rows and otherwise reads once, few, many or a size class.

v_call: TRBV20-1
clone_size: few
j_call: TRBJ2-3
d_call: -
cdr3_nt: TGCAGTGCTAGAGGGGTCGGGGCAGGGGACCTGAGTACGCAGTATTTT
cdr3_aa: CSARGVGAGDLSTQYF

v_call: TRBV21-1
clone_size: many
j_call: TRBJ2-3
d_call: -
cdr3_nt: TGTGCCAGCAGCCCCCCCTGGGAGGGGAGCACAGATACGCAGTATTTT
cdr3_aa: CASSPPWEGSTDTQYF

v_call: TRBV5-1
clone_size: many
j_call: TRBJ2-5
d_call: TRBD1
cdr3_nt: TGCGCCAGCAGCTTGACACCGGGACAGGGGGGGACCCAGTACTTC
cdr3_aa: CASSLTPGQGGTQYF

v_call: TRBV7-9
clone_size: few
j_call: TRBJ2-1
d_call: -
cdr3_nt: TGTGCCAGCAGCTTAGGGAAAGATTGGGAGTTCTTC
cdr3_aa: CASSLGKDWEFF

v_call: TRBV20-1
clone_size: few
j_call: TRBJ2-1
d_call: TRBD2
cdr3_nt: TGCAGTGCTAGAGATTCGGGGCTAGCGGGAGTAAAGGGCTACAATGAGCAGTTCTTC
cdr3_aa: CSARDSGLAGVKGYNEQFF

v_call: TRBV5-1
clone_size: once
j_call: TRBJ2-5
d_call: -
cdr3_nt: TGCGCCAGCAGCTTGGAAGGCGGCGCGGGGGAGACCCAGTACTTC
cdr3_aa: CASSLEGGAGETQYF

v_call: TRBV27
clone_size: few
j_call: TRBJ2-3
d_call: TRBD2
cdr3_nt: TGTGCCATAGCTCGGCTAGCGGGAACCACAGATACGCAGTATTTT
cdr3_aa: CAIARLAGTTDTQYF

v_call: TRBV6-5
clone_size: few
j_call: TRBJ2-1
d_call: TRBD2
cdr3_nt: TGTGCCAGCAGTTACATAGCGGGAGGCACTGAGCAGTTCTTC
cdr3_aa: CASSYIAGGTEQFF

v_call: TRBV2
clone_size: -
j_call: TRBJ2-7
d_call: TRBD1
cdr3_nt: TGTGCCAGCAGTGAAGAGGTGGGGACAGCGTCCGAGCAGTACTTC
cdr3_aa: CASSEEVGTASEQYF

v_call: TRBV6-1
clone_size: -
j_call: TRBJ2-7
d_call: -
cdr3_nt: TGTGCCACCACCAAGGGGCCGAGGAGCGAGCAGTACTTC
cdr3_aa: CATTKGPRSEQYF

v_call: TRBV6-2/TRBV6-3
clone_size: few
j_call: TRBJ2-7
d_call: -
cdr3_nt: TGTGCCAGCAGTTACGGCGGGGCGAACTACGAGCAGTACTTC
cdr3_aa: CASSYGGANYEQYF

v_call: TRBV20-1
clone_size: many
j_call: TRBJ2-5
d_call: TRBD2
cdr3_nt: TGCAGTGCTTCCCTAGCGGGAGCTGGGGAGACCCAGTACTTC
cdr3_aa: CSASLAGAGETQYF

v_call: TRBV5-1
clone_size: -
j_call: TRBJ2-1
d_call: TRBD1
cdr3_nt: TGCGCCAGCAGCTTGACAGGGGGAAAATACAATGAGCAGATCTTC
cdr3_aa: CASSLTGGKYNEQIF

v_call: TRBV3-1
clone_size: -
j_call: TRBJ2-1
d_call: -
cdr3_nt: TGTGCCAGCAGCCAAGATATCGGCGGGCGCTACAATGAGCAGTTCTTC
cdr3_aa: CASSQDIGGRYNEQFF

v_call: TRBV12-3/TRBV12-4
clone_size: -
j_call: TRBJ2-2
d_call: TRBD2
cdr3_nt: TGTGCCAGCAGCCCTACTAGCGGGAGGGCCAGGACCGGGGAGCTGTTTTTT
cdr3_aa: CASSPTSGRARTGELFF

v_call: TRBV20-1
clone_size: -
j_call: TRBJ2-2
d_call: -
cdr3_nt: TGCAGTGCTAGAGGCGCGAACACCGGGGAGCTGTTTTTT
cdr3_aa: CSARGANTGELFF

v_call: TRBV4-3
clone_size: -
j_call: TRBJ2-1
d_call: TRBD2
cdr3_nt: TGCGCCAGCACCCCTGGCGGGAGCTCCTACAATGAGCAGTTCTTC
cdr3_aa: CASTPGGSSYNEQFF

v_call: TRBV12-3/TRBV12-4
clone_size: many
j_call: TRBJ1-2
d_call: -
cdr3_nt: TGTGCCAGCAGTTTATCGGCAGTCCCAAACTATGGCTACACCTTC
cdr3_aa: CASSLSAVPNYGYTF

v_call: TRBV15
clone_size: many
j_call: TRBJ2-7
d_call: -
cdr3_nt: TGTGCCACCAGTCTGAGTCGCGAGAGGATTAGAGAGCAGTACTTC
cdr3_aa: CATSLSRERIREQYF

v_call: TRBV19
clone_size: many
j_call: TRBJ1-5
d_call: TRBD1
cdr3_nt: TGTGCCAGTAGTTCACAGGGGGCAGGTCAGCCCCAGCATTTT
cdr3_aa: CASSSQGAGQPQHF

v_call: TRBV7-9
clone_size: -
j_call: TRBJ1-1
d_call: -
cdr3_nt: TGTGCCAGCAGCTTAGACAACCTTGAAGCTTTCTTT
cdr3_aa: CASSLDNLEAFF

v_call: TRBV5-1
clone_size: -
j_call: TRBJ2-3
d_call: -
cdr3_nt: TGCGCCAGTTCCACCGGCTGGAGCACAGATACGCAGTATTTT
cdr3_aa: CASSTGWSTDTQYF

v_call: TRBV12-5
clone_size: few
j_call: TRBJ2-7
d_call: -
cdr3_nt: TGTGCTAGGAGCCCCCCGAAGCGAACTATTTACGAGCAGTACTTC
cdr3_aa: CARSPPKRTIYEQYF

v_call: TRBV20-1
clone_size: many
j_call: TRBJ2-1
d_call: TRBD2
cdr3_nt: TGCAGTGCTACAGGACTAGCAGGACACAACCTGGATGAGCAGTTCTTC
cdr3_aa: CSATGLAGHNLDEQFF

v_call: TRBV5-5
clone_size: many
j_call: TRBJ2-3
d_call: -
cdr3_nt: TGTGCCAGCAGCATCAGCGGTACGACAGATACGCAGTATTTT
cdr3_aa: CASSISGTTDTQYF

v_call: TRBV20-1
clone_size: -
j_call: TRBJ2-5
d_call: -
cdr3_nt: TGCAGTGCTAGAGCTCGGGCAGGCAGTACGCGGACCCAGTACTTC
cdr3_aa: CSARARAGSTRTQYF

v_call: TRBV6-6
clone_size: many
j_call: TRBJ2-1
d_call: -
cdr3_nt: TGTGCCATTCAGGGGTACGCTGAGCAGTTCTTC
cdr3_aa: CAIQGYAEQFF

v_call: TRBV29-1
clone_size: many
j_call: TRBJ1-4
d_call: -
cdr3_nt: TGCAGCGTTTCCGGGACGAGCTATGAAAAACTGTTTTTT
cdr3_aa: CSVSGTSYEKLFF

v_call: TRBV7-8
clone_size: many
j_call: TRBJ2-3
d_call: -
cdr3_nt: TGTGCCAGCAGTAGAGATACAGATACGCAGTATTTT
cdr3_aa: CASSRDTDTQYF

v_call: TRBV30
clone_size: few
j_call: TRBJ2-3
d_call: -
cdr3_nt: TGTGCCTGGAAACGCGGGACACTGGCACAAGATACGCAGTATTTT
cdr3_aa: CAWKRGTLAQDTQYF

v_call: TRBV6-1
clone_size: few
j_call: TRBJ1-2
d_call: -
cdr3_nt: TGTGCCAGCAGTGAAGTCCAGAGGAGAGGCGGCTACACCTTC
cdr3_aa: CASSEVQRRGGYTF

v_call: TRBV28
clone_size: few
j_call: TRBJ1-4
d_call: -
cdr3_nt: TGTGCCAGCAGGTCTCAGGTCCTTAATGAAAAACTGTTTTTT
cdr3_aa: CASRSQVLNEKLFF

v_call: TRBV20-1
clone_size: many
j_call: TRBJ2-7
d_call: TRBD2
cdr3_nt: TGCAGTGCGTCTAGCGGGAGGGGCTACGAGCAGTACTTC
cdr3_aa: CSASSGRGYEQYF

v_call: TRBV9
clone_size: -
j_call: TRBJ2-7
d_call: -
cdr3_nt: TGTGCCAGCAGCGTAGACTACACCTACGAGCAGTACTTC
cdr3_aa: CASSVDYTYEQYF

v_call: TRBV3-1
clone_size: few
j_call: TRBJ2-1
d_call: TRBD2
cdr3_nt: TGTGCCAGCAGCCAAGATCTTCGGTCGGCGGGAGGCTACAATGAGCAGTTCTTC
cdr3_aa: CASSQDLRSAGGYNEQFF

v_call: TRBV7-2
clone_size: many
j_call: TRBJ1-3
d_call: -
cdr3_nt: TGTGCCAGCAGCTTAGGGAGCTCTGGAAACACCATATATTTT
cdr3_aa: CASSLGSSGNTIYF

v_call: TRBV20-1
clone_size: many
j_call: TRBJ2-5
d_call: -
cdr3_nt: TGCAGTGCTAGAGATCAATGGAGCGGCCAAGAGACCCAGTACTTC
cdr3_aa: CSARDQWSGQETQYF

v_call: TRBV12-3/TRBV12-4
clone_size: few
j_call: TRBJ2-3
d_call: TRBD2
cdr3_nt: TGTGCCAGCAGTTTCGGCCAGCGGGGGAGTACAGATACGCAGTATTTT
cdr3_aa: CASSFGQRGSTDTQYF

v_call: TRBV29-1
clone_size: many
j_call: TRBJ2-1
d_call: TRBD2
cdr3_nt: TGCAGCGTTGGAGGCCAGCGGGAGGAAGGAGTAAATGAGCAGTTCTTC
cdr3_aa: CSVGGQREEGVNEQFF

v_call: TRBV12-3/TRBV12-4
clone_size: many
j_call: TRBJ2-7
d_call: TRBD2
cdr3_nt: TGTGCCAGCAGTTTTGGGACTAGCGGCGAGCAGTACTTC
cdr3_aa: CASSFGTSGEQYF

v_call: TRBV6-1
clone_size: few
j_call: TRBJ2-5
d_call: -
cdr3_nt: TGTGCCAGCAGTGTAACAGGTTACCAAGAGACCCAGTACTTC
cdr3_aa: CASSVTGYQETQYF

v_call: TRBV20-1
clone_size: -
j_call: TRBJ1-6
d_call: TRBD1
cdr3_nt: TGCAGTGCTAGAGATACTCGGGGACAGGGGGCGAGCTCCTATAATTCACCCCTCCACTTT
cdr3_aa: CSARDTRGQGASSYNSPLHF

v_call: TRBV5-1
clone_size: many
j_call: TRBJ2-1
d_call: TRBD1
cdr3_nt: TGCGCCAGCGTGGGACAGGGATCCTACAATGAGCAGTTCTTC
cdr3_aa: CASVGQGSYNEQFF

v_call: TRBV20-1
clone_size: many
j_call: TRBJ2-7
d_call: -
cdr3_nt: TGCAGTGCTAGTAAGACAGCCTCCTACGAGCAGTACTTC
cdr3_aa: CSASKTASYEQYF

v_call: TRBV7-2
clone_size: many
j_call: TRBJ2-3
d_call: -
cdr3_nt: TGTGCCAGCAGCTCAGATCCTCCCTTCCCAGATACGCAGTATTTT
cdr3_aa: CASSSDPPFPDTQYF

v_call: TRBV5-1
clone_size: many
j_call: TRBJ1-5
d_call: -
cdr3_nt: TGCGCCAGCAGCTTGGGCAGGGGCTCTCCGCCCCAGCATTTT
cdr3_aa: CASSLGRGSPPQHF

v_call: TRBV7-6
clone_size: -
j_call: TRBJ2-1
d_call: TRBD2
cdr3_nt: TGTGCCAGCAGCCCTCCTCAGGGAGCGGGAGGGCCAGACAATGAGCAGTTCTTC
cdr3_aa: CASSPPQGAGGPDNEQFF

v_call: TRBV7-3
clone_size: -
j_call: TRBJ2-2
d_call: TRBD2
cdr3_nt: TGTGCCAGCAGCTTAGCGGGAGGTTGGACCGGGGAGCTGTTTTTT
cdr3_aa: CASSLAGGWTGELFF

v_call: TRBV9
clone_size: -
j_call: TRBJ2-3
d_call: -
cdr3_nt: TGTGCCAGCAGCGTAGAAGAGATCCCTCGGGGGAGCACAGATACGCAGTATTTT
cdr3_aa: CASSVEEIPRGSTDTQYF

v_call: TRBV6-1
clone_size: many
j_call: TRBJ2-7
d_call: TRBD1
cdr3_nt: TGTGCCAGCAGCCTTTACGCCGGGACAGCAAGTTACGAGCAGTACTTC
cdr3_aa: CASSLYAGTASYEQYF

v_call: TRBV12-3/TRBV12-4
clone_size: many
j_call: TRBJ2-4
d_call: -
cdr3_nt: TGTGCCAGCAGTGTAGCCAAAAACATTCAGTACTTC
cdr3_aa: CASSVAKNIQYF

v_call: TRBV12-3/TRBV12-4
clone_size: -
j_call: TRBJ2-5
d_call: -
cdr3_nt: TGTGCCAGCAGTTTAGTTGGTAGTGGGGAGACCCAGTACTTC
cdr3_aa: CASSLVGSGETQYF